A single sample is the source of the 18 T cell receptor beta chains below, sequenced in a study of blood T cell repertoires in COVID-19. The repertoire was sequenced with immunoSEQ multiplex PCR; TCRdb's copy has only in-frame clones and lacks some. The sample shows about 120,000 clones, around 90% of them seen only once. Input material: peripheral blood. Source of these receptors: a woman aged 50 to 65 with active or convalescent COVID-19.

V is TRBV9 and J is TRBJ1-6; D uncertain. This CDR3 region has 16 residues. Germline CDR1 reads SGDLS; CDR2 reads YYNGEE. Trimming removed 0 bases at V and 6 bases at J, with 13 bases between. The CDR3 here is CASSVGEGVPNSPLHF. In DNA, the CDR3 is TGTGCCAGCAGCGTAGGGGAGGGTGTCCCTAATTCACCCCTCCACTTT.

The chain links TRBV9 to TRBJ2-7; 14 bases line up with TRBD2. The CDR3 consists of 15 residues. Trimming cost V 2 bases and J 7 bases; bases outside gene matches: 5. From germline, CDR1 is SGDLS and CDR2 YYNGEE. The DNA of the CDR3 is TGTGCCAGCAGCGTTTCCGGGACTAGCGGGGGAGAGCAGTACTTC. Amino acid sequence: CASSVSGTSGGEQYF.

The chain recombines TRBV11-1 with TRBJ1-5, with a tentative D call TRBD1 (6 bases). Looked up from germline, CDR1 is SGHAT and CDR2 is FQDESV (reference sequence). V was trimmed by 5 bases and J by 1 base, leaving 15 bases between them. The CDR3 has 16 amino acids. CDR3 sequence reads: CASSPSGQGSNQPQHF. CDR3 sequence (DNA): TGTGCCAGCAGCCCGTCGGGGCAGGGGAGCAATCAGCCCCAGCATTTT.

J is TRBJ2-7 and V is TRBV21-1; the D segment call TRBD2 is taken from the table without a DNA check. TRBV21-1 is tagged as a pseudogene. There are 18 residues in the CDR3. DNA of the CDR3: TGTGCCATTCCTAGCGGGACGACCTCCCAAAACCCCGGGAGCGAGCAGTACTTC. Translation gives CAIPSGTTSQNPGSEQYF.

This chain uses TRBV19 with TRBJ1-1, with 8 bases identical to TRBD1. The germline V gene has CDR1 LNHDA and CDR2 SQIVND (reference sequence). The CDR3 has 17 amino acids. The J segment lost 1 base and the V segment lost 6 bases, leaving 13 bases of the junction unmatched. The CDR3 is CASSPRQGRVPNTEAFF. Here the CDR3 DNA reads TGTGCCAGTAGCCCCCGACAGGGGAGGGTTCCGAACACTGAAGCTTTCTTT. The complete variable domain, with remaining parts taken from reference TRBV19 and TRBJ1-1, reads DGGITQSPKYLFRKEGQNVTLSCEQNLNHDAMYWYRQDPGQGLRLIYYSQIVNDFQKGDIAEGYSVSREKKESFPLTVTSAQKNPTAFYLCASSPRQGRVPNTEAFFGQGTRLTVV.

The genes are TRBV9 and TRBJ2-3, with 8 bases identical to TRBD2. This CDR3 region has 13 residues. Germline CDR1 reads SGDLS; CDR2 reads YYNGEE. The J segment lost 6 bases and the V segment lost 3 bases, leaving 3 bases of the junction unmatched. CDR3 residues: CASSGGGRDTQYF. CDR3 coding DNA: TGTGCCAGCAGCGGCGGGGGGCGGGATACGCAGTATTTT. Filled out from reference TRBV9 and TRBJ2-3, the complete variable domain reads DSGVTQTPKHLITATGQRVTLRCSPRSGDLSVYWYQQSLDQGLQFLIQYYNGEERAKGNILERFSAQQFPDLHSELNLSSLELGDSALYFCASSGGGRDTQYFGPGTRLTVL.

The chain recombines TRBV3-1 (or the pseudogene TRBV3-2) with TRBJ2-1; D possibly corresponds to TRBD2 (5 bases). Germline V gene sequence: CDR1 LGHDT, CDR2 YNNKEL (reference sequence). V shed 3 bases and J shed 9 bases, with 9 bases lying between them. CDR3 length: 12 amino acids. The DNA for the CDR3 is TGTGCCAGCAGCCACCCTGCGGGTGAGCAGTTCTTC. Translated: CASSHPAGEQFF.

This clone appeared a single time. This CDR3 reads CASRDGHYAYEAFF. CDR3 DNA: TGTGCCAGCAGAGACGGACACTATGCATATGAAGCTTTCTTT. This rearrangement joins TRBV2 to TRBJ1-1; D may be TRBD1 (5 bases). The CDR3 loop spans 14 amino acids. Trimming pared 6 bases from V and 7 bases from J, leaving 18 bases between. Looked up from germline, CDR1 is SNHLY and CDR2 is FYNNEI.

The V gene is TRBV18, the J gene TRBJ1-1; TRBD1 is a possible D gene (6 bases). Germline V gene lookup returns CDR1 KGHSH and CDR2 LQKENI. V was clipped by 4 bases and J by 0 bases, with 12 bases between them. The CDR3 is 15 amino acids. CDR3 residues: CASSRGQGLNTEAFF. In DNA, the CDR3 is TGTGCCAGCTCACGCGGCCAGGGGTTGAACACTGAAGCTTTCTTT.

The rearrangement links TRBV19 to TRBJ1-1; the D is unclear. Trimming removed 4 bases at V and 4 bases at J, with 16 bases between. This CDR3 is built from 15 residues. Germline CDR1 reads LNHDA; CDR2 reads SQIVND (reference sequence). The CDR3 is CASSRRGRYVTEAFF. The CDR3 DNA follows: TGTGCCAGTAGTAGACGGGGAAGGTATGTCACTGAAGCTTTCTTT.

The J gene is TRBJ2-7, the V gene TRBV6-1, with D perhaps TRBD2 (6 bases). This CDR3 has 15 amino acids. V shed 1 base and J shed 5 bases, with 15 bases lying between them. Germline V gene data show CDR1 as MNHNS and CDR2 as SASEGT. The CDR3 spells CASSEGIGGADEQYF. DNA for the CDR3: TGTGCCAGCAGTGAAGGTATAGGCGGGGCGGACGAGCAGTACTTC.

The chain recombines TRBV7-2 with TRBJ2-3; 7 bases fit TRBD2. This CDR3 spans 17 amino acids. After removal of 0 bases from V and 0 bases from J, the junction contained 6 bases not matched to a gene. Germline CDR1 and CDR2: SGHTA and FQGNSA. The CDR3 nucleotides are TGTGCCAGCAGCTTAGCGGTGGCGGGAGCTAGCACAGATACGCAGTATTTT. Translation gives CASSLAVAGASTDTQYF.

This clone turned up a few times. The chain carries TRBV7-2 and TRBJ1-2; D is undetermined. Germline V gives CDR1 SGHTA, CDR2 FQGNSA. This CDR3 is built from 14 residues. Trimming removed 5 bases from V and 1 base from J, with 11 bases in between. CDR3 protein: CASSRETDNYGYTF. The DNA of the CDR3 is TGTGCCAGCAGCCGGGAGACCGATAACTATGGCTACACCTTC.

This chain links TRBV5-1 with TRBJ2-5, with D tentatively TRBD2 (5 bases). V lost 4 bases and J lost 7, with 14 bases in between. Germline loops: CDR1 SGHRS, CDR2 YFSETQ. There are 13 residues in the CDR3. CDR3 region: CASSPGSIRTQYF. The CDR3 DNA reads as TGCGCCAGCAGCCCGGGGTCTATCCGGACCCAGTACTTC.

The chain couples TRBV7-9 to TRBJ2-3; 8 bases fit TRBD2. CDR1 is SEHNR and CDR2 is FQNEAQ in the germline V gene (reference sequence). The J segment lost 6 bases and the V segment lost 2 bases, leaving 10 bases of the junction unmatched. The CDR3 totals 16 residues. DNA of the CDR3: TGTGCCAGCAGCTTAAGTAGCGGGATACGGAGGGATACGCAGTATTTT. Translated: CASSLSSGIRRDTQYF.

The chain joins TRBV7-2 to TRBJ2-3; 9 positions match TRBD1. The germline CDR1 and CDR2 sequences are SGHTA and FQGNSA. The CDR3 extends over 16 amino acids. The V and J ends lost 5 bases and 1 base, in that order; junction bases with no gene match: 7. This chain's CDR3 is CASSGGTGYGTDTQYF. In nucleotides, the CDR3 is TGTGCCAGCAGCGGCGGGACAGGGTATGGCACAGATACGCAGTATTTT.

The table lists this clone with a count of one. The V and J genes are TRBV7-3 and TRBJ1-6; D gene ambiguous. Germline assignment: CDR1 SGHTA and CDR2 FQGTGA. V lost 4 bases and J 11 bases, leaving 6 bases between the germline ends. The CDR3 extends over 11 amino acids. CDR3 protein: CASSSLAPLHF. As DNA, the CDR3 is TGTGCCAGCAGCTCACTTGCACCCCTCCACTTT.

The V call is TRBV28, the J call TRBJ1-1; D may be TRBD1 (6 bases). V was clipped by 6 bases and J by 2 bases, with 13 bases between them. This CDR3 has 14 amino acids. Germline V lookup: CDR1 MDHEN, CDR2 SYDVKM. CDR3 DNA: TGTGCCAGCAGATCCGGGACACTTAACACTGAAGCTTTCTTT. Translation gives CASRSGTLNTEAFF.